The 2 T cell receptor beta chains below all came from one sample that was sequenced in a study of spatial heterogeneity in lung cancer. TCRdb redid the calling of the 5' RACE reads with MiXCR, one entry per CDR3 protein. Among approximately 6,100 distinct CDR3 sequences listed, roughly an eighth were seen once. Time point given: sample taken at primary tumor resection. The material was lung tissue, obtained at surgery. These receptors all come from a human donor with early-stage non-small cell lung cancer.

Concerning this clonotype itself: This beta chain is off target for a library built for alpha chains, so its abundance means little. The rearrangement joins TRBV6-5 to TRBJ1-6, with no clear D. Germline values: CDR1 MNHEY, CDR2 SVGAGI. V shed 0 bases and J shed 7 bases, with 4 bases lying between them. The CDR3 has 13 residues. CDR3 DNA sequence: TGTGCCAGCAGTTACTCAAACAATTCACCCCTCCACTTT. It yields the protein CASSYSNNSPLHF.

This clonotype was detected a few times. This beta chain is an off-target read within a library intended for alpha chains, so its frequency means little. The V gene is TRBV7-9, the J gene TRBJ2-7; D remains unclear. CDR3 length equals 13 residues. Trimming shortened V by 5 bases and J by 3 bases, and 11 bases separated the two germline ends. CDR1 is SEHNR, CDR2 FQNEAQ, per germline (reference sequence). The CDR3 loop is CASSPRTIYEQYF. CDR3 DNA: TGTGCCAGCAGCCCTCGGACCATCTACGAGCAGTACTTC.